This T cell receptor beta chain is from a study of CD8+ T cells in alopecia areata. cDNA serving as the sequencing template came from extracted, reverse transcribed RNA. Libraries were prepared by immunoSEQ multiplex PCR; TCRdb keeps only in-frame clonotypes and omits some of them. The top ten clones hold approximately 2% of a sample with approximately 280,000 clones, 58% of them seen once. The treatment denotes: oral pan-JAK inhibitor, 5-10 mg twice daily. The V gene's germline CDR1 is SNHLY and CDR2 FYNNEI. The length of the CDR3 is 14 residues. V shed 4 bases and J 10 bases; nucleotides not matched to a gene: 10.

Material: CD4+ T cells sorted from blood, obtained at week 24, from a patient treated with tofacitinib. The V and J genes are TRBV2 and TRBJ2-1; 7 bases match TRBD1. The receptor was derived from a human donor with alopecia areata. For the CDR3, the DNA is TGTGCCAGCAGTGTTTCCGGACGAGGGGGCGAGCAGTTCTTC. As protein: CASSVSGRGGEQFF.